This TCR beta chain was captured by sequencing in a study of shared clonotypes between healthy human individuals. The wider study: Each donor had three CD4 naive, three CD4 memory, two CD8 naive and one CD8 memory plate.

As defined, naive CD8 cells were CD45RO-negative and positively selected for CCR7, with terminally differentiated effector memory CD45RA+ cells excluded. Those who donated were healthy HIV-negative adults, with no recent acute infections or vaccinations reported. Germline V gene sequence: CDR1 SEHNR, CDR2 FQNEAQ (reference sequence). The CDR3 extends over 12 amino acids. V gave up 1 base and J gave up 9 bases, with 7 bases separating them. Every subset had its genomic DNA shared out evenly among several immunoSEQ plates. The assay was immunoSEQ multiplex PCR, and TCRdb's table has in-frame clones only and misses some. The sample has about 2.1 million clones; 85% to 95% are singletons.

Sequenced material: naive CD8+ T cells from PBMCs. V is TRBV7-9 and J is TRBJ1-5; D unclear. The receptor's source is a man aged 18 to 29 in good health. Some clones in this sample may be carry-over from other donors' samples. In nucleotides, the CDR3 is TGTGCCAGCAGCTTAGGGTTGGGGCCCCAGCATTTT. This codes for CASSLGLGPQHF.